This paragraph reports one T cell receptor beta chain. The PCR contained 60 Vbeta and 13 Jbeta primers. Assay: immunoSEQ multiplex PCR; the TCRdb copy retains only in-frame clones and omits some. In all, the sample yields some 76,000 clones. V was pared by 2 bases and J by 4 bases, with 12 bases between. Germline V CDR1 and CDR2: KGHSH, LQKENI. The CDR3 runs 14 residues. This entry belongs to a study of cytomegalovirus exposure and HLA in healthy donors. V and J are TRBV18 and TRBJ2-7; D perhaps matches TRBD2 (6 bases). Material for sequencing was PBMCs. This clonotype was sampled from a female donor in good health and CMV-seropositive. The CDR3 here is CASSPAGPPYEQYF. The CDR3 DNA reads as TGTGCCAGCTCACCAGCGGGGCCCCCATACGAGCAGTACTTC.